This T cell receptor beta chain was recovered during a study of blood T cell repertoires in COVID-19. About the research overall: From the United States, Italy and Spain came samples of acute and convalescent COVID-19.

This CDR3 spans 15 amino acids. From germline, CDR1 is MRHNA and CDR2 SNTAGT. Trimming took 0 bases from V and 0 from J, leaving 5 bases between them. Profiled with immunoSEQ multiplex PCR; TCRdb holds only in-frame clones, not every one. The sample shows under 75,000 clones, around 70% of them seen only once. This rearrangement joins TRBV6-4 to TRBJ2-2; possibly TRBD1 for D (5 bases). This TCR was recovered from a man aged 60 to 75 with acute or convalescent COVID-19. The sequenced sample consisted of peripheral blood. The CDR3 spells CASSDSTANTGELFF. CDR3 DNA: TGTGCCAGCAGTGACTCGACAGCGAACACCGGGGAGCTGTTTTTT.